This T cell receptor (beta chain) was obtained from a study of sequential checkpoint blockade in melanoma. Study-wide background: Both treatment sequences were followed by maintenance nivolumab.

Data came from immunoSEQ multiplex PCR; TCRdb stores just in-frame clones and leaves some out. The sample consists of approximately 10,000 clones, around 85% of them appearing once. Per the germline V gene, CDR1 is SNHLY and CDR2 is FYNNEI. This CDR3 comprises 15 residues. Germline trimming cut 2 bases from V and 3 bases from J; bases unmatched to any gene: 5. Indicated treatment: randomized to nivolumab then ipilimumab (arm A) or the reverse (arm B). Patients had received no earlier DNA-damaging chemotherapy. Live CD3+CD8+ CD19− CD56− cells were sorted from PBMCs. This chain joins TRBV2 and TRBJ2-7; 9 bases match TRBD1. The source material was CD8+ T cells sorted from blood (inferred from file names), sampled from a patient given nivolumab and ipilimumab in sequence. This TCR derives from a human donor with melanoma. This CDR3 is CASSEWDRANYEQYF. The CDR3 bases are TGTGCCAGCAGTGAATGGGACAGGGCGAACTACGAGCAGTACTTC.